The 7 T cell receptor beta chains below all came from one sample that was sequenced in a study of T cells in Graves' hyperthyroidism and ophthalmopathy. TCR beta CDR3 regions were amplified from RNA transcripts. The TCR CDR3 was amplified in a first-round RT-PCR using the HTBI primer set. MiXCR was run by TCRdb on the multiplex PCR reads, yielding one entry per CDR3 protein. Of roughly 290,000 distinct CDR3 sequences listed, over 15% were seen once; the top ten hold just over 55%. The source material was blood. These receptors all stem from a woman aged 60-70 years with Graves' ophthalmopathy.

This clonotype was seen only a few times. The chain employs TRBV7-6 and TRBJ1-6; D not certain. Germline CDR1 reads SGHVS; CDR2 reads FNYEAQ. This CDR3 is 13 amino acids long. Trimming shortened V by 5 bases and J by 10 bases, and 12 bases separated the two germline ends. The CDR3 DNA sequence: TGTGCCAGCAGCCGCGATCTGGACTCACCCCTCCACTTT. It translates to CASSRDLDSPLHF.

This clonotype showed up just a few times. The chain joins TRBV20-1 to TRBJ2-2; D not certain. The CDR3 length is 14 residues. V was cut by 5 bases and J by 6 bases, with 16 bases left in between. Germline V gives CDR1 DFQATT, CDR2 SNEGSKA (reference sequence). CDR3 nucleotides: TGCAGTGCTCTCGGTGCATATGGTGCCGGGGAGCTGTTTTTT. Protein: CSALGAYGAGELFF.

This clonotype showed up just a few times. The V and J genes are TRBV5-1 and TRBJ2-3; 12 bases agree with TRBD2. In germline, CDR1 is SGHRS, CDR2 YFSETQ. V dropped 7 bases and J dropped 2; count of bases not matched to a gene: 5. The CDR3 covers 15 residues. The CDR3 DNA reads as TGCGCCAGCGGGGCTAGCGGGGGGGCCACAGATACGCAGTATTTT. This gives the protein CASGASGGATDTQYF. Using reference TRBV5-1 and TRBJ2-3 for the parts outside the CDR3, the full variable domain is KAGVTQTPRYLIKTRGQQVTLSCSPISGHRSVSWYQQTPGQGLQFLFEYFSETQRNKGNFPGRFSGRQFSNSRSEMNVSTLELGDSALYLCASGASGGATDTQYFGPGTRLTVL.

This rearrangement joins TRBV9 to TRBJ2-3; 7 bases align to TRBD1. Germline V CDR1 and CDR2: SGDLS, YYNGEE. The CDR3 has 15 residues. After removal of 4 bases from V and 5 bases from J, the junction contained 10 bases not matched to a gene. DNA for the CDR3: TGTGCCAGCAGCTTGCAGGGGGAAGGGGTAGATACGCAGTATTTT. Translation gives CASSLQGEGVDTQYF.

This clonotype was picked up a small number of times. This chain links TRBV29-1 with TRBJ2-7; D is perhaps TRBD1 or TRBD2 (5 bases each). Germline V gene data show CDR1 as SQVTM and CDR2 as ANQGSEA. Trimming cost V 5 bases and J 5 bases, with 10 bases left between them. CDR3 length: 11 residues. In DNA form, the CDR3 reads TGCAGCGTTCCCGGGACCCACGAGCAGTACTTC. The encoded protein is CSVPGTHEQYF.

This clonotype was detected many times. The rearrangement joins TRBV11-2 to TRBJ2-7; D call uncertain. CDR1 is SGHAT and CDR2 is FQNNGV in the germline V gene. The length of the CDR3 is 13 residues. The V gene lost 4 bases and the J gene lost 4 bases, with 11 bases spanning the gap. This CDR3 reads CASSYGRPYEQYF. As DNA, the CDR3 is TGTGCCAGCAGCTACGGACGGCCTTACGAGCAGTACTTC.

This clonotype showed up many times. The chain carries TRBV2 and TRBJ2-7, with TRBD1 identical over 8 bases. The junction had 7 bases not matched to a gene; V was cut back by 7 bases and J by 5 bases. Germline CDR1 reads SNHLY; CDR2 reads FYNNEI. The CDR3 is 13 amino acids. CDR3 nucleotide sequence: TGTGCCAGCACAGGGGGCATCTGGGACGAGCAGTACTTC. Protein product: CASTGGIWDEQYF.